This entry concerns a single T cell receptor (beta chain). The antigen remains undetermined. There are 18 residues in the CDR3. CDR1 and CDR2 from the germline V gene are KGHSH and LQKENI. V was clipped by 1 base and J by 2 bases, with 17 bases between them. This sample was included in a study of shared clonotypes between healthy human individuals. Broader study findings: Deeper or shallower sequencing was expected to change how clonotypes are shared among donors.

The assay was carried out at the deep level. Original methodology: ImmunoSEQ sequences covered only the junction and lacked quality scores; filtering therefore differed. Generated by immunoSEQ multiplex PCR, the TCRdb table keeps only in-frame clones and is missing some. Clone size and the V and J calls come from that table; the DNA yielded D and trimming. The sample carries 1,500,000 or so clones, roughly 98.5% recorded once. The chain combines TRBV18 with TRBJ2-2; D is possibly TRBD2 (5 bases). Sequences were obtained from naive CD4+ T cells sorted from blood. Described subset: CD45RA+ positively selected. The receptor comes from a man aged 25-45 years in good health. The CDR3 DNA sequence: TGTGCCAGCTCACCACTCAGGCCCCGGGGATTCAACACCGGGGAGCTGTTTTTT. Amino acids: CASSPLRPRGFNTGELFF.